This T cell receptor beta chain originates from a study of blood T cell repertoires in COVID-19. About the research overall: T cells, B-cell-depleted T cells, or PBMCs provided the cDNA or gDNA that served as material.

Trimming stripped 4 bases from V and 5 bases from J, with 15 bases between. The CDR3 is 15 residues long. Germline V CDR1 and CDR2: SGHRS, YFSETQ. The method was immunoSEQ multiplex PCR; TCRdb's version includes in-frame clones alone and lacks a portion of them. There are 150,000 to 200,000 clones in the sample; 86% occur only once, and around 8.6% lies in the top ten. There are a few counts of this clone. The sequence was obtained from a man aged 50 to 60 with active or convalescent COVID-19. This chain links TRBV5-1 with TRBJ2-2; D is undetermined. Material for sequencing was peripheral blood. CDR3 nucleotide sequence: TGCGCCAGCAGCGCGGAAAACCCTCAAACCGGGGAGCTGTTTTTT. Amino acid sequence: CASSAENPQTGELFF.